Listed below are T cell receptor beta chains from one sample, sequenced in a study of blood T cell repertoires in COVID-19. Generated by immunoSEQ multiplex PCR, the TCRdb table keeps only in-frame clones and is missing some. Of more than 95,000 clones listed, roughly 80% are singletons. The sample was peripheral blood. The receptors shown here come from a woman over 75 with acute or convalescent COVID-19. CDR3s include the opening cysteine and the closing phenylalanine or tryptophan. D genes are given only for firm matches. For some rows the clone size is stated as once, few or many, or as a class when expanded; others skip it.

clone size: .; J gene: TRBJ2-4; D gene: .; V gene: TRBV20-1; CDR3 protein: CSASENIQYF; CDR3 DNA: TGCAGTGCTAGCGAAAACATTCAGTACTTC
clone size: .; J gene: TRBJ2-7; D gene: .; V gene: TRBV5-4; CDR3 protein: CASRPDSGTYEQYF; CDR3 DNA: TGTGCCAGCAGACCGGACAGCGGCACCTACGAGCAGTACTTC
clone size: .; J gene: TRBJ1-1; D gene: .; V gene: TRBV5-1; CDR3 protein: CASSWTGTINTEAFF; CDR3 DNA: TGCGCCAGCAGCTGGACCGGGACAATTAACACTGAAGCTTTCTTT
clone size: .; J gene: TRBJ2-3; D gene: .; V gene: TRBV6-5; CDR3 protein: CASSYLTQYF; CDR3 DNA: TGTGCCAGCAGTTACTTAACGCAGTATTTT
clone size: .; J gene: TRBJ2-1; D gene: .; V gene: TRBV30; CDR3 protein: CAWSSLRKNEQFF; CDR3 DNA: TGTGCCTGGAGTTCCCTACGAAAGAATGAGCAGTTCTTC
clone size: .; J gene: TRBJ1-1; D gene: .; V gene: TRBV4-3; CDR3 protein: CASSLSFQNEAFF; CDR3 DNA: TGCGCCAGCAGCCTATCTTTTCAGAATGAAGCTTTCTTT
clone size: .; J gene: TRBJ1-1; D gene: .; V gene: TRBV27; CDR3 protein: CASSLSIRQENTEAFF; CDR3 DNA: TGTGCCAGCAGTTTATCGATACGGCAGGAAAACACTGAAGCTTTCTTT
clone size: .; J gene: TRBJ1-1; D gene: TRBD1; V gene: TRBV5-1; CDR3 protein: CASSLGPRQGGNTEAFF; CDR3 DNA: TGCGCCAGCAGCTTGGGGCCCCGGCAGGGGGGGAACACTGAAGCTTTCTTT
clone size: .; J gene: TRBJ1-5; D gene: .; V gene: TRBV19; CDR3 protein: CASSMRRNSNQPQHF; CDR3 DNA: TGTGCCAGTAGTATGAGGAGAAATAGCAATCAGCCCCAGCATTTT
clone size: once; J gene: TRBJ2-5; D gene: TRBD2; V gene: TRBV3-1/TRBV3-2; CDR3 protein: CASSQDPAGGVIEETQYF; CDR3 DNA: TGTGCCAGCAGCCAAGATCCAGCGGGAGGCGTAATAGAAGAGACCCAGTACTTC
clone size: .; J gene: TRBJ1-6; D gene: .; V gene: TRBV19; CDR3 protein: CAIKGVSSPLHF; CDR3 DNA: TGTGCCATCAAAGGGGTAAGTTCACCCCTCCACTTT
clone size: .; J gene: TRBJ2-1; D gene: TRBD2; V gene: TRBV5-1; CDR3 protein: CASSFTSGRYEQFF; CDR3 DNA: TGCGCCAGCAGCTTTACTAGCGGGAGATATGAGCAGTTCTTC
clone size: .; J gene: TRBJ1-5; D gene: TRBD1; V gene: TRBV19; CDR3 protein: CASSIDAISGRTGSNQPQHF; CDR3 DNA: TGTGCCAGTAGTATAGACGCTATATCCGGGCGGACAGGTAGCAATCAGCCCCAGCATTTT
clone size: .; J gene: TRBJ2-3; D gene: TRBD1; V gene: TRBV9; CDR3 protein: CASSVTGTAGDTQYF; CDR3 DNA: TGTGCCAGCAGCGTAACAGGGACAGCAGGGGATACGCAGTATTTT
clone size: .; J gene: TRBJ1-6; D gene: .; V gene: TRBV7-2; CDR3 protein: CASSLAQANSPLHF; CDR3 DNA: TGTGCCAGCAGCTTAGCACAGGCTAATTCACCCCTCCACTTT
clone size: .; J gene: TRBJ2-7; D gene: TRBD2; V gene: TRBV6-5; CDR3 protein: CASTKREVYEQYF; CDR3 DNA: TGTGCCAGCACCAAGCGGGAGGTCTACGAGCAGTACTTC
clone size: .; J gene: TRBJ1-2; D gene: .; V gene: TRBV29-1; CDR3 protein: CSVAGHPAGSGYTF; CDR3 DNA: TGCAGCGTAGCGGGACACCCTGCGGGGAGCGGCTACACCTTC
clone size: .; J gene: TRBJ1-4; D gene: .; V gene: TRBV3-1/TRBV3-2; CDR3 protein: CASSETATNEKLFF; CDR3 DNA: TGTGCCAGCAGCGAGACAGCAACTAATGAAAAACTGTTTTTT
clone size: .; J gene: TRBJ2-2; D gene: .; V gene: TRBV11-3; CDR3 protein: CASSLTTNTGELFF; CDR3 DNA: TGTGCCAGCAGCTTAACAACGAACACCGGGGAGCTGTTTTTT
clone size: .; J gene: TRBJ1-5; D gene: .; V gene: TRBV2; CDR3 protein: CASSERTENQPQHF; CDR3 DNA: TGTGCCAGCAGTGAAAGGACAGAGAATCAGCCCCAGCATTTT
clone size: .; J gene: TRBJ2-2; D gene: .; V gene: TRBV28; CDR3 protein: CASSTPTGELFF; CDR3 DNA: TGTGCCAGCAGCACTCCCACCGGGGAGCTGTTTTTT
clone size: .; J gene: TRBJ2-1; D gene: .; V gene: TRBV11-2; CDR3 protein: CASSSQISPYNEQFF; CDR3 DNA: TGTGCCAGCAGCTCTCAGATCTCCCCCTACAATGAGCAGTTCTTC
clone size: once; J gene: TRBJ2-2; D gene: TRBD1; V gene: TRBV19; CDR3 protein: CASSILGQGSGGELFF; CDR3 DNA: TGTGCCAGTAGTATCCTCGGACAGGGGAGTGGCGGGGAGCTGTTTTTT
clone size: .; J gene: TRBJ2-7; D gene: TRBD2; V gene: TRBV6-5; CDR3 protein: CASGTGSGSGYEQYF; CDR3 DNA: TGTGCCAGCGGAACTGGGAGCGGGAGTGGCTACGAGCAGTACTTC
clone size: .; J gene: TRBJ2-1; D gene: TRBD1; V gene: TRBV7-9; CDR3 protein: CASSPRTGLSYNEQFF; CDR3 DNA: TGTGCCAGCAGCCCTCGGACAGGCCTCTCCTACAATGAGCAGTTCTTC
clone size: .; J gene: TRBJ1-1; D gene: TRBD1; V gene: TRBV5-4; CDR3 protein: CASRRTGGADLNTEAFF; CDR3 DNA: TGTGCCAGCAGGCGGACAGGGGGCGCGGATTTGAACACTGAAGCTTTCTTT
clone size: .; J gene: TRBJ2-1; D gene: TRBD2; V gene: TRBV5-4; CDR3 protein: CASSPGTSGRGNEQFF; CDR3 DNA: TGTGCCAGCAGCCCGGGGACTAGCGGGCGAGGCAATGAGCAGTTCTTC
clone size: .; J gene: TRBJ2-1; D gene: TRBD2; V gene: TRBV5-1; CDR3 protein: CASSLGTGGASEQFF; CDR3 DNA: TGCGCCAGCAGCTTGGGAACGGGAGGAGCATCTGAGCAGTTCTTC
clone size: .; J gene: TRBJ1-5; D gene: .; V gene: TRBV19; CDR3 protein: CASRADFSSGNQPQHF; CDR3 DNA: TGTGCCAGTAGAGCGGACTTTTCGTCGGGGAATCAGCCCCAGCATTTT
clone size: .; J gene: TRBJ1-2; D gene: TRBD1; V gene: TRBV5-1; CDR3 protein: CASSPDRGLGGYTF; CDR3 DNA: TGCGCCAGCAGCCCCGACAGGGGGCTAGGTGGCTACACCTTC
clone size: .; J gene: TRBJ2-2; D gene: .; V gene: TRBV6-5; CDR3 protein: CASSSGLALRAGELFF; CDR3 DNA: TGTGCCAGCAGTTCCGGACTCGCCCTGAGGGCCGGGGAGCTGTTTTTT
clone size: few; J gene: TRBJ2-7; D gene: .; V gene: TRBV28; CDR3 protein: CASSFGWGTRTYEQYF; CDR3 DNA: TGTGCCAGCAGTTTTGGGTGGGGGACAAGGACCTACGAGCAGTACTTC
clone size: .; J gene: TRBJ2-1; D gene: .; V gene: TRBV5-1; CDR3 protein: CASQTGFSYNEQFF; CDR3 DNA: TGCGCCAGCCAGACAGGTTTTTCCTACAATGAGCAGTTCTTC
clone size: .; J gene: TRBJ2-3; D gene: .; V gene: TRBV18; CDR3 protein: CASSRGDEGTDTQYF; CDR3 DNA: TGTGCCAGCTCACGGGGGGATGAGGGCACAGATACGCAGTATTTT
clone size: .; J gene: TRBJ1-5; D gene: .; V gene: TRBV19; CDR3 protein: CASSPGRGGQPQHF; CDR3 DNA: TGTGCCAGTAGTCCCGGTAGGGGCGGTCAGCCCCAGCATTTT
clone size: .; J gene: TRBJ2-5; D gene: .; V gene: TRBV6-2/TRBV6-3; CDR3 protein: CASSHPVETQYF; CDR3 DNA: TGTGCCAGCAGCCATCCGGTAGAGACCCAGTACTTC
clone size: .; J gene: TRBJ1-2; D gene: .; V gene: TRBV30; CDR3 protein: CAWSERFGYGYTF; CDR3 DNA: TGTGCCTGGAGCGAGAGATTTGGCTATGGCTACACCTTC
clone size: few; J gene: TRBJ2-1; D gene: TRBD1; V gene: TRBV27; CDR3 protein: CASSFRGTGDYNEQFF; CDR3 DNA: TGTGCCAGCAGTTTTAGAGGGACAGGGGATTACAATGAGCAGTTCTTC
clone size: .; J gene: TRBJ1-3; D gene: .; V gene: TRBV6-6; CDR3 protein: CASSPTANTIYF; CDR3 DNA: TGTGCCAGCAGTCCGACAGCAAACACCATATATTTT